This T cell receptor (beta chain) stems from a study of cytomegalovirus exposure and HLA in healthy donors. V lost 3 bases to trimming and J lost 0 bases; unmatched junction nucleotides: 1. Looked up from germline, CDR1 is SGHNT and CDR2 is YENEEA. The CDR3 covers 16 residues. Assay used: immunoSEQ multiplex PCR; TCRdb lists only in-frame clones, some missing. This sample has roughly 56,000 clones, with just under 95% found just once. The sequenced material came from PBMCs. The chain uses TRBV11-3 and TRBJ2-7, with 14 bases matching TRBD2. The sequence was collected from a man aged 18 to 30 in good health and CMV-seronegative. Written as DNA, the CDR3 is TGTGCCAGCAGCTTGGGGACTAGCGGGAGCTCCTACGAGCAGTACTTC. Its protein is CASSLGTSGSSYEQYF.